Each of the 28 T cell receptor beta chains below was sequenced from the same sample in a study of technical replicates of blood from a handful of donors. The protocol was immunoSEQ multiplex PCR, while the TCRdb copy is restricted to in-frame clones and leaves out a portion. This sample yields fewer than 90,000 clones, of which around 93% are seen a single time; about 0.23% belongs to the top ten. Specimen: T cells isolated from PBMCs. Every receptor here comes from a human donor in good health.

The CDR3 bases are TGTGCCAGCAGTTACTCTTGGGGGCAAGCTGAAGCTTTCTTT. This sequence encodes CASSYSWGQAEAFF. The genes are TRBV6-5 and TRBJ1-1, with D possibly matching TRBD1 (6 bases). CDR1 and CDR2 from the germline V gene are MNHEY and SVGAGI. The CDR3 is 14 amino acids. V was trimmed by 0 bases and J by 6 bases, leaving 11 bases between them.

The chain has TRBV6-6 and TRBJ2-7; D is possibly TRBD2 (7 bases). The CDR3 extends over 15 amino acids. V gave up 6 bases and J gave up 0 bases, with 15 bases separating them. The germline V gene encodes CDR1 MNHNY and CDR2 SVGAGI (reference sequence). CDR3: CASSLGGGSSYEQYF. The CDR3 DNA sequence: TGTGCCAGCAGCCTCGGGGGCGGGAGCTCCTACGAGCAGTACTTC.

The J gene is TRBJ1-1, the V gene TRBV2; no definite D call. V shed 8 bases and J shed 9 bases, with 19 bases lying between them. The CDR3 is made up of 13 amino acids. Looked up from germline, CDR1 is SNHLY and CDR2 is FYNNEI. CDR3 DNA: TGTGCCAGCCTCGCGAATTCGGGATATAAAGCTTTCTTT. This sequence encodes CASLANSGYKAFF.

The gene calls are TRBV11-3 and TRBJ2-5; TRBD1 matches at 7 bases. The length of the CDR3 is 15 residues. From germline, CDR1 is SGHNT and CDR2 YENEEA. V lost 5 bases and J lost 5; bases outside the gene matches: 11. The CDR3: CASSPSHRGTETQYF. For the CDR3, the DNA is TGTGCCAGCAGCCCCAGCCACAGGGGAACGGAGACCCAGTACTTC.

This chain connects TRBV2 to TRBJ2-7; 10 bases align to TRBD2. J was trimmed by 12 bases and V by 1 base; bases with no gene match: 12. This CDR3 spans 15 amino acids. Germline assignment: CDR1 SNHLY and CDR2 FYNNEI. The chain's CDR3 is CASSEEGPASGRGYF. The CDR3 coding sequence is TGTGCCAGCAGTGAAGAGGGTCCGGCTAGCGGGAGAGGGTACTTC.

The chain joins TRBV2 to TRBJ2-5; D is perhaps TRBD2 (6 bases). In germline, CDR1 is SNHLY, CDR2 FYNNEI. The ends were cut back, 8 bases at V and 2 bases at J, with 12 bases in the middle. There are 13 residues in the CDR3. The CDR3 spells CASAGRSQETQYF. CDR3 coding DNA: TGTGCCAGCGCGGGACGGAGTCAAGAGACCCAGTACTTC.

The rearrangement uses TRBV6-1 and TRBJ1-5; TRBD1 matches 9 bases. Losses at the gene ends were 3 bases for V and 9 bases for J; bases not matched to a gene: 9. This CDR3 contains 15 residues. Looked up from germline, CDR1 is MNHNS and CDR2 is SASEGT. The CDR3 region is CASSDAGTGLVPQHF. The CDR3 DNA reads TGTGCCAGCAGTGATGCCGGGACAGGGTTGGTGCCCCAGCATTTT.

The chain employs TRBV7-9 and TRBJ1-1; no reliable D call. The CDR3 totals 11 residues. Per germline, CDR1 SEHNR and CDR2 FQNEAQ (reference sequence). V was clipped by 2 bases and J by 7 bases, with 5 bases between them. CDR3 in amino acids: CASSLQYEAFF. In DNA, the CDR3 is TGTGCCAGCAGCTTACAGTATGAAGCTTTCTTT.

The chain couples TRBV6-5 to TRBJ1-1; a weak D match, TRBD1 (5 bases). The V end was cut by 10 bases, the J end by 1 base, with 13 bases between. The CDR3 extends over 13 amino acids. Per germline, CDR1 MNHEY and CDR2 SVGAGI. CDR3 DNA: TGTGCCATACAGGCTAACACGAACACTGAAGCTTTCTTT. Amino acid sequence: CAIQANTNTEAFF.

This chain uses TRBV27 with TRBJ1-1, with 9 bases identical to TRBD1. The CDR3 is made up of 13 amino acids. Germline V lookup: CDR1 MNHEY, CDR2 SMNVEV (reference sequence). Trimming removed 3 bases from V and 10 bases from J; junction bases left unmatched: 6. CDR3 protein: CASSFRTGVGAFF. Written as DNA, the CDR3 is TGTGCCAGCAGTTTCCGGACAGGGGTTGGAGCTTTCTTT.

This rearrangement joins TRBV9 to TRBJ2-1, with D possibly matching TRBD2 (6 bases). V was shortened by 3 bases and J by 5 bases, with 21 bases between the two germline ends. The length of the CDR3 is 17 residues. CDR1 and CDR2 from the germline V gene are SGDLS and YYNGEE. The CDR3 coding sequence is TGTGCCAGCAGCGCCCTGCTCCTCCGGGGGATCCACAATGAGCAGTTCTTC. It translates to CASSALLLRGIHNEQFF.

The chain links TRBV18 to TRBJ2-7; 14 positions agree with TRBD2. This CDR3 is 14 amino acids long. Germline V gene data show CDR1 as KGHSH and CDR2 as LQKENI. The V segment lost 3 bases and the J segment 5 bases; nucleotides outside the gene matches: 0. CDR3 sequence: CASSPGLAGDEQYF. CDR3 coding DNA: TGTGCCAGCTCACCGGGACTAGCGGGAGACGAGCAGTACTTC. The whole variable domain, remainder taken from reference TRBV18 and TRBJ2-7, is NAGVMQNPRHLVRRRGQEARLRCSPMKGHSHVYWYRQLPEEGLKFMVYLQKENIIDESGMPKERFSAEFPKEGPSILRIQQVVRGDSAAYFCASSPGLAGDEQYFGPGTRLTVT.

This clone appeared a single time. The V call is TRBV7-8, the J call TRBJ2-1, with D tentatively TRBD1 (6 bases). CDR1 and CDR2 (germline): SGHVS, FQNEAQ. V lost 1 base and J lost 3, with 7 bases in between. This CDR3 spans 14 amino acids. This chain's CDR3 is CASSLEDSYNEQFF. As DNA, the CDR3 is TGTGCCAGCAGCTTAGAGGACAGCTACAATGAGCAGTTCTTC. The full variable domain, rest sourced from reference TRBV7-8 and TRBJ2-1, is GAGVSQSPRYKVAKRGQDVALRCDPISGHVSLFWYQQALGQGPEFLTYFQNEAQLDKSGLPSDRFFAERPEGSVSTLKIQRTQQEDSAVYLCASSLEDSYNEQFFGPGTRLTVL.

The genes are TRBV27 and TRBJ1-1; 8 nucleotides agree with TRBD1. This CDR3 contains 15 residues. V lost 0 bases, J lost 3 bases, and 3 bases stayed unmatched. Germline CDR1 reads MNHEY; CDR2 reads SMNVEV (reference sequence). CDR3 loop: CASSLSNRGDTEAFF. In DNA form, the CDR3 reads TGTGCCAGCAGTTTATCTAACAGGGGGGACACTGAAGCTTTCTTT.

The V call is TRBV19, the J call TRBJ1-2, with TRBD1 matching 8 bases. CDR1 is LNHDA and CDR2 is SQIVND in the germline V gene (reference sequence). CDR3 length: 12 residues. The ends lost 4 bases at V and 7 bases at J; junction bases unmatched: 2. The CDR3 protein is CASSRGTGGYTF. DNA of the CDR3: TGTGCCAGTAGTAGGGGGACAGGTGGCTACACCTTC.

This chain connects TRBV5-1 to TRBJ2-5, with 10 positions matching TRBD2. The CDR3 sequence is 17 residues long. CDR1 SGHRS and CDR2 YFSETQ come from the germline V gene. After removal of 1 base from V and 1 base from J, the junction contained 7 bases not matched to a gene. CDR3 sequence (DNA): TGCGCCAGCAGCTTGTGGGAGAGCGGGAGGGCCCAAGAGACCCAGTACTTC. Protein sequence: CASSLWESGRAQETQYF. Looking up the rest from reference TRBV5-1 and TRBJ2-5 gives the full variable domain: KAGVTQTPRYLIKTRGQQVTLSCSPISGHRSVSWYQQTPGQGLQFLFEYFSETQRNKGNFPGRFSGRQFSNSRSEMNVSTLELGDSALYLCASSLWESGRAQETQYFGPGTRLLVL.

The V and J genes are TRBV6-5 and TRBJ2-3; maybe TRBD1 (6 bases). The germline V gene encodes CDR1 MNHEY and CDR2 SVGAGI. Between the trimmed V and J ends, which lost 3 bases and 4 bases, there was a span of 8 bases. The CDR3 runs 13 residues. The CDR3 coding sequence is TGTGCCAGCAGTTATACAGGGTCAGATACGCAGTATTTT. The encoded protein is CASSYTGSDTQYF.

The V call is TRBV19, the J call TRBJ1-2, with 9 bases aligning to TRBD1. Germline CDR1 and CDR2: LNHDA and SQIVND (reference sequence). The CDR3 totals 16 residues. Trimming removed 6 bases from V and 4 bases from J; junction bases left unmatched: 12. The CDR3 here is CASSKGGTGLFYGYTF. As DNA, the CDR3 is TGTGCCAGTAGCAAGGGAGGGACAGGGTTATTCTATGGCTACACCTTC.

The genes are TRBV7-9 and TRBJ1-2; 8 bases fit TRBD1. The CDR3 totals 13 residues. CDR1 is SEHNR and CDR2 is FQNEAQ in the germline V gene (reference sequence). The trim removed 1 base at V and 7 bases at J, leaving 2 bases unmatched. As DNA, the CDR3 is TGTGCCAGCAGCTTAGGGACAGGGATTGGCTACACCTTC. It codes for CASSLGTGIGYTF.

The chain is built from TRBV13 and TRBJ2-3; 8 nucleotides match TRBD1. The CDR3 length is 18 residues. V shed 5 bases, J shed 6 bases, and the junction held 19 bases outside the gene matches. The V gene's germline CDR1 is PRHDT and CDR2 FYEKMQ (reference sequence). CDR3 DNA: TGTGCCAGCAGCACAGGTCTCGCAGGGGGCCCAAAGTCGGATACGCAGTATTTT. This encodes CASSTGLAGGPKSDTQYF.

The chain is built from TRBV6-1 and TRBJ1-5; 9 bases map to TRBD1. Germline V gene data show CDR1 as MNHNS and CDR2 as SASEGT. Trimming cost V 7 bases and J 4 bases; bases outside gene matches: 5. The CDR3 has 14 residues. This CDR3 is CASTSTGGNQPQHF. In nucleotides, the CDR3 is TGTGCCAGCACCTCGACAGGGGGGAATCAGCCCCAGCATTTT.

The chain uses TRBV30 and TRBJ1-5; D might be TRBD1 (6 bases). Deletions cut 2 bases from V and 11 bases from J, with 16 bases between. This CDR3 is 13 amino acids long. Germline values: CDR1 GTSNPN, CDR2 SVGIG (reference sequence). The CDR3, as DNA: TGTGCCTGGAGTTCCGGGACACCCGTTACCCAGCATTTT. It specifies CAWSSGTPVTQHF. The full variable domain, with the rest looked up from reference TRBV30 and TRBJ1-5, is SQTIHQWPATLVQPVGSPLSLECTVEGTSNPNLYWYRQAAGRGLQLLFYSVGIGQISSEVPQNLSASRPQDRQFILSSKKLLLSDSGFYLCAWSSGTPVTQHFGDGTRLSIL.

The chain employs TRBV4-1 and TRBJ1-5; 7 nucleotides agree with TRBD1. The V segment lost 1 base and the J segment 7 bases; nucleotides outside the gene matches: 7. CDR1 and CDR2 (germline): MGHRA, YSYEKL. CDR3 length: 15 amino acids. CDR3 nucleotide sequence: TGCGCCAGCAGCCAAGGCGAGGGGGCAAAACAGCCCCAGCATTTT. Amino acid sequence: CASSQGEGAKQPQHF.

The V and J genes are TRBV6-5 and TRBJ2-1, with 7 bases that match TRBD2. The CDR3 runs 14 residues. V shed 7 bases, J shed 9 bases, and the junction held 12 bases outside the gene matches. Germline loops: CDR1 MNHEY, CDR2 SVGAGI. The CDR3 loop reads CASTLRSGGGEQFF. In DNA form, the CDR3 reads TGTGCCAGCACCTTACGGTCTGGCGGGGGTGAGCAGTTCTTC.

The chain joins TRBV5-1 to TRBJ1-2, with D hard to call. CDR1 and CDR2 from the germline V gene are SGHRS and YFSETQ. Trimming stripped 5 bases from V and 0 bases from J, with 8 bases between. The CDR3 loop spans 13 amino acids. CDR3 in DNA: TGCGCCAGCAGGACTGAAGCTAACTATGGCTACACCTTC. It encodes CASRTEANYGYTF.

The genes are TRBV11-3 and TRBJ2-5, with a tentative D call TRBD1 (5 bases). The CDR3 extends over 14 amino acids. The germline V gene has CDR1 SGHNT and CDR2 YENEEA. Trimming took 8 bases from V and 3 from J, leaving 16 bases between them. The CDR3 nucleotides are TGTGCCAGCTCAGATAGGACATTCAAAGAGACCCAGTACTTC. This encodes CASSDRTFKETQYF.

This sequence joins TRBV5-4 and TRBJ2-7, with a possible D match to TRBD1 (5 bases). CDR1 is SGHNT and CDR2 is YYREEE in the germline V gene (reference sequence). This CDR3 has 14 residues. Trimming pared 0 bases from V and 0 bases from J, leaving 7 bases between. The CDR3 region is CASSLVDNSYEQYF. Here the CDR3 DNA reads TGTGCCAGCAGCTTGGTGGACAACTCCTACGAGCAGTACTTC.

This clone was seen a single time. The V and J genes are TRBV10-1 and TRBJ2-2, with 7 bases identical to TRBD2. The V segment lost 8 bases and the J segment 6 bases; nucleotides outside the gene matches: 6. This CDR3 has 13 amino acids. Germline values: CDR1 WNHNN, CDR2 SYGVQD (reference sequence). The CDR3 sequence: CASGTGRSGELFF. CDR3 DNA sequence: TGCGCCAGCGGTACCGGGAGGTCCGGGGAGCTGTTTTTT.